This record concerns one T cell receptor beta chain sequence. This sample is part of a study of OX40 agonist ivuxolimab in advanced cancers. Repertoires were generated with immunoSEQ multiplex PCR, while TCRdb's copy carries only in-frame clones and drops some. The table has more than 70,000 clones, almost 95% seen once; the top ten hold about 2.8%. The specimen comprised CD4+ or CD8+ T cells sorted from blood, sampled in a trial of the OX40 agonist ivuxolimab. The receptor was isolated from an adult with an advanced solid tumor such as melanoma, head and neck, liver or kidney cancer.

The DNA for the CDR3 is TGTGCCAGCAGCTTGAGGAAGCGGGGGGTAACAGATACGCAGTATTTT. This sequence encodes CASSLRKRGVTDTQYF. V usage is TRBV11-2 and J usage is TRBJ2-3; 9 bases are shared with TRBD2. CDR3 length: 16 amino acids. With V trimmed by 3 bases and J by 3 bases, 7 bases remained unmatched. Germline values: CDR1 SGHAT, CDR2 FQNNGV.